This T cell receptor beta chain is from a study of blood T cell repertoires in COVID-19. Across the whole study: Acute-phase and convalescent COVID-19 samples originated in the United States, Italy and Spain. Sources were T cells, B-cell-depleted T cells, or PBMCs; the material itself was cDNA or gDNA.

Germline V gene lookup returns CDR1 SGHRS and CDR2 YFSETQ. The CDR3 has 16 residues. J gave up 3 bases and V 2 bases, and 6 bases lay outside the gene matches. As originally analysed: Amplified reference gene primers provided the basis for estimating nucleated cell counts. Sequencing used immunoSEQ multiplex PCR; TCRdb keeps in-frame clones, though not all of them. V, J and clone size reflect that table, while D and trimming were determined from the DNA. This table has about 61,000 clones, around 86% appearing once. The receptor was isolated from a human donor in a cohort sampled during active COVID-19. Sequences were obtained from peripheral blood. The rearrangement joins TRBV5-1 to TRBJ2-5, with 11 bases matching TRBD1. The CDR3, as DNA: TGCGCCAGCAGCTTCACCGGGACAGGGGGTGAAGAGACCCAGTACTTC. Amino acid sequence: CASSFTGTGGEETQYF.